The present TCR beta chain was sequenced within a study of early T cells in non-severe SARS-CoV-2 infection. Study summary: Unsorted whole blood bulk RNA was sequenced, with unpaired chains. Whole-study results and caveats: Matching with VDJdb favored anti-spike CD8 responses (missing private and CD4 specificities).

Note on this clonotype: Its antigen is undetermined. It may be a read error: a sequence one base away is much more abundant.

This CDR3 contains 13 residues. Germline CDR1 is MNHNS and CDR2 is SASEGT. Researchers attached unique molecular identifiers to individual cDNA molecules. TCRdb recomputed calls from the 5' RACE reads with MiXCR, one row per CDR3 protein. In the table there are fewer than 85,000 distinct CDR3 sequences, 10% to 15% of which are singletons. The specimen sequenced was whole blood. This clonotype was sampled from an adult who was a healthcare worker with PCR-confirmed SARS-CoV-2 infection or an uninfected control (not recorded which). The chain employs TRBV6-1 and TRBJ2-7, with TRBD1 identical over 10 bases. The CDR3 here is CVSSGQGGYEQYF. CDR3 bases: TGTGTCAGCAGTGGACAGGGGGGCTACGAGCAGTACTTC.